This T cell receptor beta chain was identified during a study of cytomegalovirus exposure and HLA in healthy donors. General study results and limits: TCR sequences were mostly rare, though some public TCRs occurred in many donors. Three CMV-associated chains proved CMV antigen-specific in vitro. TCR clusters originating in the first cohort tended to co-occur in the roughly 110 validation repertoires, according to a later analysis.

In the case of this clone: Its antigen is undetermined.

The donors were members of the validation cohort, which comprised about 130 subjects and was separate from the first cohort of some 680 subjects. The assay was immunoSEQ multiplex PCR, and TCRdb's table has in-frame clones only and misses some. Among some 140,000 clones, 84% were seen once, and the ten largest hold under 1.5%. Germline V gives CDR1 SNHLY, CDR2 FYNNEI. The CDR3 length is 13 residues. Trimming at V came to 2 bases and at J to 9 bases, leaving 3 bases not matched to a gene. The rearrangement links TRBV2 to TRBJ2-1; 8 nucleotides agree with TRBD1. The sample was PBMCs. This TCR was recovered from a woman aged 30 to 39 in good health and CMV-seronegative. CDR3 residues: CASSEIGTGEQFF. The CDR3, as DNA: TGTGCCAGCAGTGAAATCGGGACAGGTGAGCAGTTCTTC.